Given below is one T cell receptor beta chain in context. The protocol was immunoSEQ multiplex PCR, while the TCRdb copy is restricted to in-frame clones and leaves out a portion. This table holds under 50,000 clones, roughly 93% found once. The entry originates in a study of T cell changes during pregnancy in multiple sclerosis. CDR1 MNHNS and CDR2 SASEGT come from the germline V gene. The CDR3 is 15 amino acids. The junction had 9 bases not matched to a gene; V was cut back by 4 bases and J by 7 bases. The rearrangement joins TRBV6-1 to TRBJ1-1; 10 nucleotides align to TRBD1. The sequences come from CD4+ T cells from peripheral blood mononuclear cells, collected after pregnancy. The TCR originated in a female donor with multiple sclerosis, enrolled in a pregnancy study. CDR3 sequence reads: CASSGQGAQGNEAFF. The CDR3 DNA is TGTGCCAGCAGTGGACAGGGGGCGCAGGGGAATGAAGCTTTCTTT.